A selection of T cell receptor beta chains follows, all from one sample in a study of early T cells in non-severe SARS-CoV-2 infection. A single record per CDR3 protein comes from TCRdb applying MiXCR to the 5' RACE reads. The profile shows around 35,000 distinct CDR3 sequences, 5% to 6.5% of them singletons. Sequences were obtained from whole blood. These receptor sequences come from an adult who was a healthcare worker with PCR-confirmed SARS-CoV-2 infection or an uninfected control (not recorded which). Each CDR3 is given with its conserved first and last residue. D genes are given only for firm matches. Clone sizes are given selectively: once, few, many, or a class where the clone is expanded.

V	size	D	J	CDR3	DNA
TRBV6-6	many	NA	TRBJ2-3	CASRAFTTDTQYF	TGTGCCAGCAGGGCCTTTACCACAGATACGCAGTATTTT
TRBV7-8	few	NA	TRBJ2-1	CASSSGGFSSYNEQFF	TGTGCCAGCAGCTCCGGAGGATTTAGCTCCTACAATGAGCAGTTCTTC
TRBV5-4	many	NA	TRBJ1-1	CASSLAGAVKAFF	TGTGCCAGCAGCTTGGCCGGGGCGGTGAAAGCTTTCTTT
TRBV20-1	NA	TRBD2	TRBJ2-5	CSARSGGSGEETQYF	TGCAGTGCTAGGAGTGGGGGTAGCGGGGAAGAGACCCAGTACTTC
TRBV12-3/TRBV12-4	NA	TRBD1	TRBJ1-1	CASSFRGEGTEAFF	TGTGCCAGCAGTTTCAGGGGGGAGGGAACTGAAGCTTTCTTT
TRBV11-2	NA	NA	TRBJ2-5	CASSIQDSQETQYF	TGTGCCAGCAGCATCCAGGACAGCCAAGAGACCCAGTACTTC
TRBV3-1	few	NA	TRBJ2-3	CASSQEVPGAADTQYF	TGTGCCAGCAGCCAAGAAGTTCCGGGAGCGGCAGATACGCAGTATTTT
TRBV12-3/TRBV12-4	many	NA	TRBJ2-1	CASRLGSRAGSSYNEQFF	TGTGCCAGCAGACTTGGCTCACGGGCCGGGAGTTCCTACAATGAGCAGTTCTTC
TRBV20-1	many	NA	TRBJ1-1	CSARDQGNTEAFF	TGCAGTGCTAGAGATCAGGGGAACACTGAAGCTTTCTTT
TRBV24-1	many	NA	TRBJ2-1	CATSDIDGDSRNEQFF	TGTGCCACCAGTGATATCGACGGGGACTCGAGAAATGAGCAGTTCTTC
TRBV12-3/TRBV12-4	many	NA	TRBJ1-2	CASSFGRGNYGYTF	TGTGCCAGCAGTTTTGGTCGGGGTAACTATGGCTACACCTTC
TRBV7-2	NA	NA	TRBJ2-1	CASSLEAAGALVNNEQFF	TGTGCCAGCAGCTTAGAGGCTGCGGGGGCCCTCGTAAACAATGAGCAGTTCTTC
TRBV12-3/TRBV12-4	many	NA	TRBJ2-1	CASSRQIYNEQFF	TGTGCCAGCAGTCGACAGATATACAATGAGCAGTTCTTC
TRBV4-1	many	TRBD1	TRBJ2-4	CASSQEGQGWNIQYF	TGCGCCAGCAGCCAAGAGGGACAGGGGTGGAACATTCAGTACTTC
TRBV28	NA	TRBD1	TRBJ2-4	CASTITGGNQYF	TGTGCCAGTACTATAACAGGGGGAAATCAGTACTTC
TRBV7-6	many	TRBD1	TRBJ1-1	CASSLQGVDTEAFF	TGTGCCAGCAGCTTACAGGGGGTGGACACTGAAGCTTTCTTT
TRBV12-3/TRBV12-4	many	TRBD2	TRBJ2-3	CASKIAGVTDTQYF	TGTGCCAGCAAAATAGCGGGGGTCACAGATACGCAGTATTTT
TRBV30	few	NA	TRBJ2-1	CAWSDSYNEQFF	TGTGCCTGGAGCGACAGCTACAATGAGCAGTTCTTC
TRBV27	many	NA	TRBJ2-7	CASSSGFSYEQYF	TGTGCCAGCAGTTCAGGGTTCTCCTACGAGCAGTACTTC
TRBV10-3	many	TRBD2	TRBJ2-1	CAISDTSGHYNEQFF	TGTGCCATCAGTGATACTAGCGGTCACTACAATGAGCAGTTCTTC
TRBV28	many	NA	TRBJ2-1	CACSKGGGTYNEQFF	TGTGCCTGCAGTAAGGGGGGCGGGACCTACAATGAGCAGTTCTTC
TRBV12-3/TRBV12-4	many	NA	TRBJ2-3	CASSLGGVGADTQYF	TGTGCCAGCAGTTTAGGTGGGGTGGGGGCAGATACGCAGTATTTT
TRBV19	many	NA	TRBJ1-2	CASTRDQLIGGYTF	TGTGCCAGTACCCGGGACCAACTTATCGGGGGCTACACCTTC
TRBV20-1	few	TRBD2	TRBJ2-5	CSARTRTSGRGETQYF	TGCAGTGCCCGAACCCGGACTAGCGGGAGGGGTGAGACCCAGTACTTC
TRBV7-8	many	NA	TRBJ1-1	CASSLVLGAAEAFF	TGTGCCAGCAGCTTAGTTCTTGGGGCCGCTGAAGCTTTCTTT